Below, one T cell receptor beta chain is given with its context. These data come from a study of blood T cell repertoires in COVID-19. Study context: Acute and convalescent COVID-19 specimens originated in the United States, Italy and Spain. T cells, B-cell-depleted T cells, or PBMCs supplied cDNA or gDNA.

In the original analysis: The assay estimated nucleated cells by amplifying reference gene primers. The table came from immunoSEQ multiplex PCR; TCRdb's copy has only in-frame clones and leaves some out. That table supplies the V and J calls and clone size; D and trimming were determined from the DNA. The sample shows around 350,000 clones, around 86% of them seen only once. V lost 2 bases, J lost 5 bases, and 12 bases stayed unmatched. Germline V lookup: CDR1 ENHRY, CDR2 SYGVKD. The CDR3 totals 18 residues. The sequenced sample was peripheral blood. The chain is built from TRBV10-3 and TRBJ2-5; 12 bases agree with TRBD2. This TCR was sampled from a human donor in a cohort sampled during active COVID-19. The CDR3 nucleotides are TGTGCCATCAGTGAGGACGTAGGGCTAGCGGGAGGGGTGGAGACCCAGTACTTC. Protein product: CAISEDVGLAGGVETQYF.